This T cell receptor beta chain originates from a study of graft-versus-host responses after intestinal transplantation. Study-wide background: Anti-thymocyte globulin induction preceded three to four years of tacrolimus and steroid maintenance in all recipients.

With regard to this clone: Antigen: not known.

Sequenced by immunoSEQ multiplex PCR; TCRdb stores in-frame clones only, minus some. This table holds 50,000 to 75,000 clones, 90% to 95% found once. Trimming took 8 bases from V and 2 from J; bases not matched to a gene: 10. The CDR3 sequence is 15 residues long. CDR1 is MDHEN and CDR2 is SYDVKM in the germline V gene. The sequencing here drew on unstimulated CD4+ T cells sorted from spleen or lymph node cells, taken before transplant. This TCR was recovered from a human donor who was the organ donor for an intestinal transplant. The J gene is TRBJ2-3, the V gene TRBV28; 7 bases map to TRBD2. The CDR3 bases are TGTGCCAGCCCGCCTAGCGGAAGGATCACAGATACGCAGTATTTT. It yields the protein CASPPSGRITDTQYF.